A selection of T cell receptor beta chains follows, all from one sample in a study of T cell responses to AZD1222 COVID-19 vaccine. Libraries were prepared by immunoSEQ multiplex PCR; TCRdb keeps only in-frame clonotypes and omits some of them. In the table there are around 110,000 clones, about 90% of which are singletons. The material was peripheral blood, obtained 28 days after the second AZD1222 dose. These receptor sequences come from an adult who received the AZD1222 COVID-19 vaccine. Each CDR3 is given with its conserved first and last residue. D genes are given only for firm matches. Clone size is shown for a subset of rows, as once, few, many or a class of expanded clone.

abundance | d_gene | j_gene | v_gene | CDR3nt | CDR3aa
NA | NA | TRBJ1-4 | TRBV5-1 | TGCGCCAGCAGCTTGGGGGACATCCCAACTAATGAAAAACTGTTTTTT | CASSLGDIPTNEKLFF
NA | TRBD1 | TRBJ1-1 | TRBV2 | TGTGCCAGCAGTGAACAAGGACAGGGCACTGAAGCTTTCTTT | CASSEQGQGTEAFF
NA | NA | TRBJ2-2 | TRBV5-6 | TGTGCCAGCAGCCAAGTTGATCGTGGGAAACGGACCGGGGAGCTGTTTTTT | CASSQVDRGKRTGELFF
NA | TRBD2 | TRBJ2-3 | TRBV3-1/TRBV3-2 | TGTGCCAGCAGCCAAGGGGCGGGGGGAGATACGCAGTATTTT | CASSQGAGGDTQYF
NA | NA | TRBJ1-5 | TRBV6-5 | TGTGCCAGCAGTTACTCAGGTCCGGGGGACGCTCAGCCCCAGCATTTT | CASSYSGPGDAQPQHF
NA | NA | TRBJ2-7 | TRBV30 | TGTGCCTGGAGTCGCGGGGGCGCGGGTACTTACGAGCAGTACTTC | CAWSRGGAGTYEQYF
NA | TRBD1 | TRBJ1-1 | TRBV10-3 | TGTGCCATCACGAAGGGGGCCCGGAACACTGAAGCTTTCTTT | CAITKGARNTEAFF
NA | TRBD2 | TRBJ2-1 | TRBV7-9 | TGTGCCAGCAGCCAAACCCGGGGGGGCTATAGGAATGAGCAGTTCTTC | CASSQTRGGYRNEQFF
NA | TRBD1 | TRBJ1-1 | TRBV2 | TGTGCCAGCAGCTTTTCCGCCGGGACAGCTGAAGCTTTCTTT | CASSFSAGTAEAFF
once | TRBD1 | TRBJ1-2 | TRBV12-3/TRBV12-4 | TGTGCCAGCAGCCGACAGGGTGGGTACGGCTACACCTTC | CASSRQGGYGYTF
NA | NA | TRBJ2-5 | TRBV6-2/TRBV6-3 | TGTGCCAGCAGTTACTCGAAGGACAGCCAAGAGACCCAGTACTTC | CASSYSKDSQETQYF
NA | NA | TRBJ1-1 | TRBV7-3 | TGTGCCAGCAGCTTAACGAGGGGGTCTGAAGCTTTCTTT | CASSLTRGSEAFF
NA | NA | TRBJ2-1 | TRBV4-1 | TGCGCCAGCAGCCAAGATCTGATCGGGTACAAGAATGAGCAGTTCTTC | CASSQDLIGYKNEQFF
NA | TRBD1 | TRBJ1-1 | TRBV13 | TGTGCCAGCAGCTTAGCTCCGGACAGGCGGAACACTGAAGCTTTCTTT | CASSLAPDRRNTEAFF
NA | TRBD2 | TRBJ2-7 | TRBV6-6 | TGTGCCAGCAGTCCCCGCCTAGCGGCCTCTTCCTACGAGCAGTACTTC | CASSPRLAASSYEQYF
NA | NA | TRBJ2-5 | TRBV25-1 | TGTGCCAGCAGTGGGGGAGGGACCCAGTACTTC | CASSGGGTQYF
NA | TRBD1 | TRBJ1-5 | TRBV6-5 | TGTGCCAGCAGTTCGCGCACAGGGGGGGGACAGCCCCAGCATTTT | CASSSRTGGGQPQHF
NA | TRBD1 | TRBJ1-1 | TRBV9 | TGTGCCAGCAGCGTAGGAACAGGGGGCCTGCCTTTAAACACTGAAGCTTTCTTT | CASSVGTGGLPLNTEAFF
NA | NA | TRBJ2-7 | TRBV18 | TGTGCCAGCTCACTGGACGACTACGAGCAGTACTTC | CASSLDDYEQYF
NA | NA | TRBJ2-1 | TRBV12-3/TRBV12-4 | TGTGCCAGCAGTTTGAGGGAAGTGGTTGAGCAGTTCTTC | CASSLREVVEQFF
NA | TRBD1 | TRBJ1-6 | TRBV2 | TGTGCCAGCACAAAGGACAGGGAGGGTTCACCCCTCCACTTT | CASTKDREGSPLHF
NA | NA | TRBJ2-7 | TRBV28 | TGTGCCAGCAGTTTCCTCTACGAGCAGTACTTC | CASSFLYEQYF